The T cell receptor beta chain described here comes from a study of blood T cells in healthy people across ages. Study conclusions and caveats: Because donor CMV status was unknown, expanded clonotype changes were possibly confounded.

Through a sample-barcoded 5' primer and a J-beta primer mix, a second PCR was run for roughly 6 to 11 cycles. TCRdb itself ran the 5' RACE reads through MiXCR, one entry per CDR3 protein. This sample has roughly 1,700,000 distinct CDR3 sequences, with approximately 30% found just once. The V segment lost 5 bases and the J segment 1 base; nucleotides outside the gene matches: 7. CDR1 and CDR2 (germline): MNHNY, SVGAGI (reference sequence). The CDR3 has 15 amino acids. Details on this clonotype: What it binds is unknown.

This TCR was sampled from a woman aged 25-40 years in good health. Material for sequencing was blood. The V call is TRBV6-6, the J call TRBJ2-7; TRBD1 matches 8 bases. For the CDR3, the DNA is TGTGCCAGCAGTCCCAACAGGGGGACTTCCTACGAGCAGTACTTC. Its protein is CASSPNRGTSYEQYF.